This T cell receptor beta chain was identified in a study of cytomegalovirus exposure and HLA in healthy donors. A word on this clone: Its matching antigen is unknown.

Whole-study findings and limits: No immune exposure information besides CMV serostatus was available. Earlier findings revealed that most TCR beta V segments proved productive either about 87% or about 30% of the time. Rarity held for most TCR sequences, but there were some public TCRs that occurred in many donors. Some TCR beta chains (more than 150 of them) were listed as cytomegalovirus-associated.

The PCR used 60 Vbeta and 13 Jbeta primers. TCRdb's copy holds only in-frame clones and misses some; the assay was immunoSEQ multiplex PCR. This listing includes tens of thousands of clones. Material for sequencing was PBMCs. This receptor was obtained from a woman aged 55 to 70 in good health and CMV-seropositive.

The CDR3: CASRTGGNQPQHF. CDR3 DNA: TGTGCCAGCAGGACAGGGGGCAATCAGCCCCAGCATTTT. J is TRBJ1-5 and V is TRBV6-5; 8 bases line up with TRBD1. CDR3 length: 13 amino acids. CDR1 and CDR2 from the germline V gene are MNHEY and SVGAGI. V shed 6 bases, J shed 2 bases, and the junction held 0 bases outside the gene matches.